These 17 T cell receptor beta chains came from one sample sequenced in a study of vaccination and CD4 T cells after COVID-19. The sample's treatment: approximately 11-day PBMC culture with coronavirus spike peptide pools or control peptides (ViraFEST assay). The assay that was used to sequence DNA from cultured CD4+ T cells was the Oncomine TCR Beta short-read assay. Each CDR3 protein is one row after TCRdb ran MiXCR on the PCR reads. This table has around 10,000 distinct CDR3 sequences, about 61% appearing once. These receptors have no identified antigens. Sequenced input: CD4+ T cells from blood, cultured in vitro. The receptors were sampled from a human donor who had recovered from COVID-19.

This clonotype was counted once. The chain uses TRBV14 and TRBJ1-2, with 8 bases matching TRBD1. The germline V gene has CDR1 SGHDN and CDR2 FVKESK. J was trimmed by 2 bases and V by 1 base; bases with no gene match: 3. This CDR3 has 15 amino acids. The CDR3 spells CASSQAYRGNYGYTF. CDR3 coding DNA: TGTGCCAGCAGCCAAGCATACAGGGGGAACTATGGCTACACCTTC. The entire variable domain, with the rest obtained from reference TRBV14 and TRBJ1-2, is as follows: EAGVTQFPSHSVIEKGQTVTLRCDPISGHDNLYWYRRVMGKEIKFLLHFVKESKQDESGMPNNRFLAERTGGTYSTLKVQPAELEDSGVYFCASSQAYRGNYGYTFGSGTRLTVV.

V and J are TRBV29-1 and TRBJ1-2, with D uncertain. Trimming took 3 bases from V and 0 from J, leaving 5 bases between them. The CDR3 runs 12 residues. In germline, CDR1 is SQVTM, CDR2 ANQGSEA. In DNA form, the CDR3 reads TGCAGCGTTGACCGAGCTAACTATGGCTACACCTTC. This encodes CSVDRANYGYTF.

This clonotype showed up just a few times. This rearrangement joins TRBV7-9 to TRBJ1-2, with TRBD1 as a possible D gene (5 bases). The CDR3 spans 13 residues. In germline, CDR1 is SEHNR, CDR2 FQNEAQ (reference sequence). Trimming took off 5 bases at V and 8 bases at J, with 15 bases between the two ends. In nucleotides, the CDR3 is TGTGCCAGCAGCGATACCGTTTGGGGGGGCTACACCTTC. Its protein product is CASSDTVWGGYTF.

This clonotype was seen only a few times. The chain employs TRBV24-1 and TRBJ2-5, with D perhaps matching TRBD1 (5 bases). V was shortened by 0 bases and J by 5 bases, with 12 bases between the two germline ends. Germline lookup yields CDR1 KGHDR and CDR2 SFDVKD. CDR3 length: 15 residues. The CDR3 is CATSDLRGRRETQYF. In DNA, the CDR3 is TGTGCCACCAGTGATTTGAGGGGCCGGCGGGAGACCCAGTACTTC.

Details on this clonotype: A junction end diverges from the germline sequence, so it may reflect a read error. J is TRBJ2-3 and V is TRBV11-3; D possibly corresponds to TRBD1 (6 bases). CDR1 SGHNT and CDR2 YENEEA come from the germline V gene. The CDR3 contains 15 residues. The CDR3, as DNA: TGTGCCGGCAGCCAGGACAGCTTTAGCACAGATACGCAGTATTTT. Its protein product is CAGSQDSFSTDTQYF.

This clonotype showed up just a few times. This rearrangement joins TRBV19 to TRBJ2-4; 8 positions match TRBD2. The trim removed 9 bases at V and 0 bases at J, leaving 13 bases unmatched. The germline CDR1 and CDR2 sequences are LNHDA and SQIVND (reference sequence). CDR3 length: 17 residues. The chain's CDR3 is CASRLGGGGVAKNIQYF. CDR3 in DNA: TGTGCCAGCCGACTCGGGGGGGGCGGGGTAGCCAAAAACATTCAGTACTTC.

The chain carries TRBV7-2 and TRBJ2-3; no definite D call. This CDR3 has 13 amino acids. CDR1 is SGHTA, CDR2 FQGNSA, per germline. Trimming took 2 bases from V and 2 from J, leaving 5 bases between them. The CDR3 reads CASSLTITDTQYF. The CDR3 nucleotides are TGTGCCAGCAGCTTAACAATCACAGATACGCAGTATTTT.

The V call is TRBV4-2, the J call TRBJ1-5, with D possibly being TRBD1 (6 bases). The CDR3 spans 15 residues. Germline loops: CDR1 LGHNA, CDR2 YNFKEQ. The germline V and J ends were trimmed by 0 bases and 3 bases, with 9 bases remaining between them. The CDR3 reads CASSQDYRANQPQHF. CDR3 nucleotide sequence: TGTGCCAGCAGCCAAGACTACAGGGCCAATCAGCCCCAGCATTTT.

The chain joins TRBV19 to TRBJ2-7, with D maybe TRBD2 (6 bases). There are 15 residues in the CDR3. Per the germline V gene, CDR1 is LNHDA and CDR2 is SQIVND (reference sequence). V was shortened by 4 bases and J by 0 bases, with 13 bases between the two germline ends. The CDR3 nucleotides read TGTGCCAGTAGTAGGGCCGGGACTTCCTCCTACGAGCAGTACTTC. Protein: CASSRAGTSSYEQYF.

Only a few counts were recorded for this clonotype. The DNA for the CDR3 is TGTGCCAGCAGCCTAAAACAGGGGACAGATACGCAGTATTTT. It encodes CASSLKQGTDTQYF. V gene TRBV7-8 combines with J gene TRBJ2-3; 7 bases line up with TRBD1. Trimming took 5 bases from V and 3 from J; bases not matched to a gene: 5. Germline CDR1 is SGHVS and CDR2 is FQNEAQ. CDR3 length: 14 residues.

The genes are TRBV7-9 and TRBJ2-5; D possibly corresponds to TRBD1 (6 bases). Germline V gene data show CDR1 as SEHNR and CDR2 as FQNEAQ (reference sequence). This CDR3 contains 15 residues. Trimming stripped 0 bases from V and 5 bases from J, with 13 bases between. CDR3 sequence reads: CASSLAGTPGETQYF. The CDR3 DNA follows: TGTGCCAGCAGCTTAGCCGGGACACCGGGGGAGACCCAGTACTTC.

The sample holds a few counts of this clonotype. The rearrangement links TRBV19 to TRBJ1-5; 10 nucleotides align to TRBD1. V lost 4 bases to trimming and J lost 4 bases; unmatched junction nucleotides: 13. This CDR3 comprises 18 residues. CDR1 LNHDA and CDR2 SQIVND come from the germline V gene (reference sequence). This CDR3 reads CASSTARLGTGDNQPQHF. The CDR3 nucleotides read TGTGCCAGTAGTACCGCGAGGCTCGGGACAGGGGATAATCAGCCCCAGCATTTT.

The J gene is TRBJ1-2, the V gene TRBV3-1, with TRBD1 as a possible D gene (6 bases). The CDR3 consists of 14 residues. Germline V gene sequence: CDR1 LGHDT, CDR2 YNNKEL (reference sequence). V dropped 1 base and J dropped 7 bases, with 13 bases sitting between them. CDR3 residues: CASSQGGGPGGYTF. The CDR3 DNA reads TGTGCCAGCAGCCAAGGTGGGGGCCCGGGTGGCTACACCTTC. The whole variable domain, remainder taken from reference TRBV3-1 and TRBJ1-2, is DTAVSQTPKYLVTQMGNDKSIKCEQNLGHDTMYWYKQDSKKFLKIMFSYNNKELIINETVPNRFSPKSPDKAHLNLHINSLELGDSAVYFCASSQGGGPGGYTFGSGTRLTVV.

The chain joins TRBV10-1 to TRBJ1-1; 8 bases map to TRBD1. The germline gives CDR1 WNHNN, CDR2 SYGVQD (reference sequence). The V segment lost 9 bases and the J segment 4 bases; nucleotides outside the gene matches: 19. The CDR3 consists of 17 residues. Here the CDR3 DNA reads TGCGCCAGTAGTCGTCTGGGGGCAGGGGGCATTGTCACTGAAGCTTTCTTT. Its protein is CASSRLGAGGIVTEAFF.

V gene TRBV6-2 or TRBV6-3 combines with J gene TRBJ1-2; D unresolved. This CDR3 comprises 11 residues. Germline assignment: CDR1 MNHEY and CDR2 SVGEGT. Between the trimmed V and J ends, which lost 8 bases and 5 bases, there was a span of 9 bases. The DNA of the CDR3 is TGTGCCAGCGCGGTTGCGTATGGCTACACCTTC. This gives the protein CASAVAYGYTF.

By frequency in the sample, this clonotype is medium-sized. The CDR3 sequence is CASSPERGAGGYTF. For the CDR3, the DNA is TGTGCCAGTAGTCCCGAGAGGGGGGCAGGTGGCTACACCTTC. The chain has TRBV19 and TRBJ1-2; possibly TRBD1 for D (6 bases). This CDR3 is built from 14 residues. Between the trimmed V and J ends, which lost 5 bases and 7 bases, there was a span of 17 bases. CDR1 and CDR2 from the germline V gene are LNHDA and SQIVND (reference sequence). The full variable domain, its missing parts supplied by reference TRBV19 and TRBJ1-2, is DGGITQSPKYLFRKEGQNVTLSCEQNLNHDAMYWYRQDPGQGLRLIYYSQIVNDFQKGDIAEGYSVSREKKESFPLTVTSAQKNPTAFYLCASSPERGAGGYTFGSGTRLTVV.

The genes are TRBV7-2 and TRBJ1-5; D call uncertain. Between the trimmed V and J ends, which lost 1 base and 4 bases, there was a span of 17 bases. This CDR3 contains 17 residues. CDR1 is SGHTA, CDR2 FQGNSA, per germline. The CDR3 sequence is CASSLDTPQTGNQPQHF. For the CDR3, the DNA is TGTGCCAGCAGCTTAGATACCCCCCAAACCGGGAATCAGCCCCAGCATTTT.